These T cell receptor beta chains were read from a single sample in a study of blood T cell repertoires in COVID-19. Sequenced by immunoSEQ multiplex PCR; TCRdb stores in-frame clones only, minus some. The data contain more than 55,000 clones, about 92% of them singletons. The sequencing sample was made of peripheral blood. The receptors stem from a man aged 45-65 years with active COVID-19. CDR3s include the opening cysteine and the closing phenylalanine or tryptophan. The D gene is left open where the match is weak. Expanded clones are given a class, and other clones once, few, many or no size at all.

DNA: TGTGCCAGCAGCCAAGATACTAGCGCGTCCTACAATGAGCAGTTCTTC; CDR3: CASSQDTSASYNEQFF; J: TRBJ2-1; V: TRBV7-9; size: -; D: TRBD2
DNA: TGTGCCAGCAGGATACAGGCTAACACTGAAGCTTTCTTT; CDR3: CASRIQANTEAFF; J: TRBJ1-1; V: TRBV12-3/TRBV12-4; size: -; D: -
DNA: TGTGCTAGTGGCTCGACAGGGCTCAACGAGCAGTACTTC; CDR3: CASGSTGLNEQYF; J: TRBJ2-7; V: TRBV12-5; size: -; D: TRBD1
DNA: TGTGCCAGCAGTTTGGGGGCAAATGAAAAACTGTTTTTT; CDR3: CASSLGANEKLFF; J: TRBJ1-4; V: TRBV28; size: -; D: -
DNA: TGCGCCAGCAGCCTATCATCGGAGGATACGCAGTATTTT; CDR3: CASSLSSEDTQYF; J: TRBJ2-3; V: TRBV5-1; size: once; D: -
DNA: TGTGCCAGCAGCCACGGGAACACTGAAGCTTTCTTT; CDR3: CASSHGNTEAFF; J: TRBJ1-1; V: TRBV3-1/TRBV3-2; size: -; D: -
DNA: TGTGCCAGCAGCTATACACGAAACACTGAAGCTTTCTTT; CDR3: CASSYTRNTEAFF; J: TRBJ1-1; V: TRBV5-4; size: -; D: -
DNA: TGTGCCAGCAGCCCGTTACATCCCACAGGCTTGACCGGGGAGCTGTTTTTT; CDR3: CASSPLHPTGLTGELFF; J: TRBJ2-2; V: TRBV3-1/TRBV3-2; size: -; D: -
DNA: TGTGCCAGCAGCTCACTAGCGGGAGTAGCTCAAGAGACCCAGTACTTC; CDR3: CASSSLAGVAQETQYF; J: TRBJ2-5; V: TRBV7-9; size: -; D: TRBD2
DNA: TGTGCCAGCAGCCAAGGTCACAACTACGAGCAGTACTTC; CDR3: CASSQGHNYEQYF; J: TRBJ2-7; V: TRBV3-1/TRBV3-2; size: -; D: -
DNA: TGCAGCGTTCTACAGGGATCGGGTCAGCCCCAGCATTTT; CDR3: CSVLQGSGQPQHF; J: TRBJ1-5; V: TRBV29-1; size: -; D: -
DNA: TGTGCCAGCAGTTCCGTGAGGAAAGAGACCCAGTACTTC; CDR3: CASSSVRKETQYF; J: TRBJ2-5; V: TRBV6-9; size: -; D: -
DNA: TGTGCCACCAGGTCCAACAGGGCCACTGAAGCTTTCTTT; CDR3: CATRSNRATEAFF; J: TRBJ1-1; V: TRBV15; size: -; D: -
DNA: TGCGCCAGCAGCCAGGACGGGACTAGAGGGACAGATACGCAGTATTTT; CDR3: CASSQDGTRGTDTQYF; J: TRBJ2-3; V: TRBV4-3; size: -; D: TRBD2
DNA: TGCAGCGTTGTGATTTTCCCAGGGTTATGGCCCACTGAAGCTTTCTTT; CDR3: CSVVIFPGLWPTEAFF; J: TRBJ1-1; V: TRBV29-1; size: -; D: -
DNA: TGTGCCAGCAGCTTAAGGCCTAGCTACAATGAGCAGTTCTTC; CDR3: CASSLRPSYNEQFF; J: TRBJ2-1; V: TRBV7-8; size: -; D: -
DNA: TGTGCCAGCACGACTCGCGGGGAGCTGTTTTTT; CDR3: CASTTRGELFF; J: TRBJ2-2; V: TRBV6-6; size: -; D: -
DNA: TGTGCCTGGACCTACAGGGATAATTCACCCCTCCACTTT; CDR3: CAWTYRDNSPLHF; J: TRBJ1-6; V: TRBV30; size: -; D: -
DNA: TGTGCCAGCAGTGAAATGGGCAGGGCGGACTATGGCTACACCTTC; CDR3: CASSEMGRADYGYTF; J: TRBJ1-2; V: TRBV6-1; size: -; D: -
DNA: TGTGCCAGCAGCCAAGATCCAGCGGGTGGACAAGAGACCCAGTACTTC; CDR3: CASSQDPAGGQETQYF; J: TRBJ2-5; V: TRBV3-1/TRBV3-2; size: -; D: -
DNA: TGTGCCAGCAGTAAGGACAGATATGGCTACACCTTC; CDR3: CASSKDRYGYTF; J: TRBJ1-2; V: TRBV12-3/TRBV12-4; size: -; D: -
DNA: TGTGCCAGCAGCTCCCCCCCTAGCGGACCCTACAATGAGCAGTTCTTC; CDR3: CASSSPPSGPYNEQFF; J: TRBJ2-1; V: TRBV5-4; size: -; D: TRBD2
DNA: TGTGCCAGCAGCTGGAGACTAGCGGGAGTGCAAGATACGCAGTATTTT; CDR3: CASSWRLAGVQDTQYF; J: TRBJ2-3; V: TRBV13; size: -; D: TRBD2
DNA: TGCAGTGCTAGTCTTATGACTAGCCCGGAGACCCAGTACTTC; CDR3: CSASLMTSPETQYF; J: TRBJ2-5; V: TRBV20-1; size: -; D: TRBD2
DNA: TGTGCTAGTGGAACTCGGGGGGCAGCTTTCTTT; CDR3: CASGTRGAAFF; J: TRBJ1-1; V: TRBV12-5; size: -; D: -
DNA: TGTGCCAGCAGCCCGGGACAGGGCTACGAGCAGTACTTC; CDR3: CASSPGQGYEQYF; J: TRBJ2-7; V: TRBV3-1/TRBV3-2; size: -; D: TRBD1
DNA: TGTGCCAACGGACTGACTAGCACAGATACGCAGTATTTT; CDR3: CANGLTSTDTQYF; J: TRBJ2-3; V: TRBV12-3/TRBV12-4; size: -; D: -
DNA: TGCGCCAGCAGCTTGGATGTCGGGGGAGGGCCCTCTCCAGTATTC; CDR3: CASSLDVGGGPSPVF; J: TRBJ2-7; V: TRBV5-1; size: -; D: TRBD2
DNA: TGCGCCAGCAGCTTGCCGCCAGGCGGGAACAATGAGCAGTTCTTC; CDR3: CASSLPPGGNNEQFF; J: TRBJ2-1; V: TRBV5-1; size: -; D: -
DNA: TGTGCCAGCAGTCCTGACAGGACCAGCTATGGCTACACCTTC; CDR3: CASSPDRTSYGYTF; J: TRBJ1-2; V: TRBV2; size: -; D: -
DNA: TGTGCCAGCAGTACCGGGTCCCGGACCCAGTACTTC; CDR3: CASSTGSRTQYF; J: TRBJ2-5; V: TRBV28; size: -; D: -
DNA: TGTGCCAGCAGCCCACCGTGGGGGACTGGGGCCCAGTACTTC; CDR3: CASSPPWGTGAQYF; J: TRBJ2-5; V: TRBV11-2; size: -; D: -
DNA: TGTGCCAGCAGCCCCCCCGAGGTCAGGGGCCAAAGCTCCTACAATGAGCAGTTCTTC; CDR3: CASSPPEVRGQSSYNEQFF; J: TRBJ2-1; V: TRBV9; size: -; D: -
DNA: TGTGCCAGCAGCGGCGCGAGGGGAAACACCATATATTTT; CDR3: CASSGARGNTIYF; J: TRBJ1-3; V: TRBV7-2; size: -; D: -
DNA: TGTGCCAGCAGCCAAGCGCTAGCGGGAAGCCCTGGAATGGACTTC; CDR3: CASSQALAGSPGMDF; J: TRBJ2-7; V: TRBV4-2; size: -; D: TRBD2
DNA: TGTGCGCAGCGTGACGCAGCTAACTATGGCTACACCTTC; CDR3: CAQRDAANYGYTF; J: TRBJ1-2; V: TRBV7-2; size: -; D: -
DNA: TGTGCCAGCAGCTCGACAGGGCCAGATACGCAGTATTTT; CDR3: CASSSTGPDTQYF; J: TRBJ2-3; V: TRBV7-3; size: -; D: TRBD1
DNA: TGTGCCAGCAGCCCAGGGACAGGGAGAGCCTACGAGCAGTACTTC; CDR3: CASSPGTGRAYEQYF; J: TRBJ2-7; V: TRBV7-3; size: -; D: TRBD1
DNA: TGTGCCAGCAGCCAAGGTCTCAGGGCGAGATCCATCTTTCGACAAACTAATGAAAAACTGTTTTTT; CDR3: CASSQGLRARSIFRQTNEKLFF; J: TRBJ1-4; V: TRBV14; size: -; D: -
DNA: TGTGCCAGTAGTACCTCTAGGGACTCAACCTACGAGCAGTACTTC; CDR3: CASSTSRDSTYEQYF; J: TRBJ2-7; V: TRBV19; size: -; D: -
DNA: TGTGCCACCAGTGACCACCCCGGGACAGGGGTGTCCGGGGAGCTGTTTTTT; CDR3: CATSDHPGTGVSGELFF; J: TRBJ2-2; V: TRBV24-1; size: -; D: TRBD1
DNA: TGTGCCAGCAGCCAAGAGAGTGGGAACACTGAAGCTTTCTTT; CDR3: CASSQESGNTEAFF; J: TRBJ1-1; V: TRBV3-1/TRBV3-2; size: once; D: -
DNA: TGCGCCAGCAGCCAAGGGACAGTGAGCTACGAGCAGTACTTC; CDR3: CASSQGTVSYEQYF; J: TRBJ2-7; V: TRBV4-1; size: once; D: -
DNA: TGTGCCAGCAGCTTTTACGGGGAAACTGAAGCTTTCTTT; CDR3: CASSFYGETEAFF; J: TRBJ1-1; V: TRBV11-1; size: -; D: -
DNA: TGTGCCAGCAGCGTAGAGGGACAGGGTGACTATGGCTACACCTTC; CDR3: CASSVEGQGDYGYTF; J: TRBJ1-2; V: TRBV9; size: -; D: TRBD1
DNA: TGTGCCAGCAGCTTAGCGCGGTTAGCGGGGGGCACCTACAATGAGCAGTTCTTC; CDR3: CASSLARLAGGTYNEQFF; J: TRBJ2-1; V: TRBV7-2; size: -; D: TRBD2
DNA: TGTGCCAGCAGCTACAGTCGGGAGGGTGAGCAGTTCTTC; CDR3: CASSYSREGEQFF; J: TRBJ2-1; V: TRBV7-3; size: -; D: TRBD2
DNA: TGTGCTAGTGGTTTGGTTTTTTTGGGCTCTGGGAGAGGGTCCTACAATGAGCAGTTCTTC; CDR3: CASGLVFLGSGRGSYNEQFF; J: TRBJ2-1; V: TRBV12-5; size: -; D: -
DNA: TGTGCCAGCAGCCCAATTGGACAGGTCGAAGGCAATCAGCCCCAGCATTTT; CDR3: CASSPIGQVEGNQPQHF; J: TRBJ1-5; V: TRBV5-5; size: -; D: TRBD1
DNA: TGTGCCAGCAGTCCCGGACAGGGCGGTGGCTACACCTTC; CDR3: CASSPGQGGGYTF; J: TRBJ1-2; V: TRBV12-3/TRBV12-4; size: -; D: TRBD1
DNA: TGTGCCAGCGGCGACTGGGCAGGGACCTACAATGAGCAGTTCTTC; CDR3: CASGDWAGTYNEQFF; J: TRBJ2-1; V: TRBV11-2; size: -; D: -
DNA: TGCGCCAGCAGCTTGTCGGCGGGACGTAGCACAGATACGCAGTATTTT; CDR3: CASSLSAGRSTDTQYF; J: TRBJ2-3; V: TRBV5-1; size: -; D: -
DNA: TGTGCCAGCAGGGGGACTAGCGGGAGTTACGAGCAGTACTTC; CDR3: CASRGTSGSYEQYF; J: TRBJ2-7; V: TRBV21-1; size: -; D: -
DNA: TGTGCCAGCAGCTTGAAGTACGGTGGCTACGAGCAGTACTTC; CDR3: CASSLKYGGYEQYF; J: TRBJ2-7; V: TRBV5-4; size: -; D: -
DNA: TGTGCCAGCAGCAAAAAAGAGGGAGGGGACGCCAGGAGCGGTTCACCCCTCCACTTT; CDR3: CASSKKEGGDARSGSPLHF; J: TRBJ1-6; V: TRBV21-1; size: -; D: -
DNA: TGTGCCAGCAGCGCCGACAGGGGGCCTACCGGGGAGCTGTTTTTT; CDR3: CASSADRGPTGELFF; J: TRBJ2-2; V: TRBV7-7; size: few; D: TRBD1